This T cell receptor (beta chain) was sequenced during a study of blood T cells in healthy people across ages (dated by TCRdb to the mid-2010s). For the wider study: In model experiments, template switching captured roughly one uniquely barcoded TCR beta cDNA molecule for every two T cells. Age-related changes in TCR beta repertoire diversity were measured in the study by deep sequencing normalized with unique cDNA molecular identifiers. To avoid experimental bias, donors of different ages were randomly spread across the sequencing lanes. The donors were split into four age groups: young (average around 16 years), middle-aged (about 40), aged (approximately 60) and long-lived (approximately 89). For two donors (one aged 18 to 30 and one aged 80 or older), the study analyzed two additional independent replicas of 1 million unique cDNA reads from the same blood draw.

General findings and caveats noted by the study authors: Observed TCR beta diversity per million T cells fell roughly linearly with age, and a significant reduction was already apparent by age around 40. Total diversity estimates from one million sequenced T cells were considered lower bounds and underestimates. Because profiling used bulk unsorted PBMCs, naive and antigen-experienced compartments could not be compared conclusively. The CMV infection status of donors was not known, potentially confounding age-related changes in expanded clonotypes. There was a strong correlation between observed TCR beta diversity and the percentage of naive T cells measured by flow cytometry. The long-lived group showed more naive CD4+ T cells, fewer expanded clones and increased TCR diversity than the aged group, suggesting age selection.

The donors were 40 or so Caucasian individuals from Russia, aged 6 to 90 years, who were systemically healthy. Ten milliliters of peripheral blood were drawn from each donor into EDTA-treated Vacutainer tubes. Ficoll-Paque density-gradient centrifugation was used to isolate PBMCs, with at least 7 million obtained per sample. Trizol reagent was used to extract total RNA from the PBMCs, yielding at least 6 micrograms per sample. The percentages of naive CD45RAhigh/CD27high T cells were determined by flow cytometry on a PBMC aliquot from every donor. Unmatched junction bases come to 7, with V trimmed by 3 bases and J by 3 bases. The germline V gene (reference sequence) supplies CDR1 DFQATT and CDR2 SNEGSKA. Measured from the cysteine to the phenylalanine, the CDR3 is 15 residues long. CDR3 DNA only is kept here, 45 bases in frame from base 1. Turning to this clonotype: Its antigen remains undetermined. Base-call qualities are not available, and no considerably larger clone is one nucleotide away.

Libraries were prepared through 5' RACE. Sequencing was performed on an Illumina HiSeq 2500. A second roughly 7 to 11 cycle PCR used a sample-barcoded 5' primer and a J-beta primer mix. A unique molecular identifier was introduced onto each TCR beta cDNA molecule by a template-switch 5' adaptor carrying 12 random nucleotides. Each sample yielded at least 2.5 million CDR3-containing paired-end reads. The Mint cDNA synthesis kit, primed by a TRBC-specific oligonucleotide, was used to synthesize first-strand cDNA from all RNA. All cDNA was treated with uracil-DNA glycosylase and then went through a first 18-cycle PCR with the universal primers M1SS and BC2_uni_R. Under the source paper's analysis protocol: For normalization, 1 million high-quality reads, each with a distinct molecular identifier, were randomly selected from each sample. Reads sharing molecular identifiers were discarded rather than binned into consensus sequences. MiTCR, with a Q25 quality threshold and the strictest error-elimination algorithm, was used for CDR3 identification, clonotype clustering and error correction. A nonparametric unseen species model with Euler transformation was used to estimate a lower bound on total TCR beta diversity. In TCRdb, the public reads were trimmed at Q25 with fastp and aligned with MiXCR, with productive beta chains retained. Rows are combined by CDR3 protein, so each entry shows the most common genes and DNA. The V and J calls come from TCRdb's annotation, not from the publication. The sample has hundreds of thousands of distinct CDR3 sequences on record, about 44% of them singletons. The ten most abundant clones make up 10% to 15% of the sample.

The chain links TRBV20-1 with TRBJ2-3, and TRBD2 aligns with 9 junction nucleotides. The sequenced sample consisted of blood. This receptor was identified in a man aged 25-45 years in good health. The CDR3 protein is CSARGLAGSTDTQYF. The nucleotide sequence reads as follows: TGCAGTGCTAGGGGTCTAGCGGGGTCGACAGATACGCAGTATTTT.